This T cell receptor (beta chain) was sequenced for a study of blood T cell repertoires in COVID-19 (dated by TCRdb to 2020 to 2022). For the study in its entirety: Samples from collaborators originated in the United States, Italy and Spain and spanned both the acute and convalescent phases of COVID-19. Samples were obtained from the ongoing ImmuneRACE study (first 160 participants) and from approximately 1,200 subjects provided by 6 global collaborators. The repertoires were made available in a free public database intended to serve as a resource for research on the immune response to SARS-CoV-2. The sample metadata nearly always contained a de-identified subject ID, COVID-19 status, age in years and sex. The material from the prospective study consisted of cDNA or gDNA derived from T cells, B-cell-depleted T cells, or PBMCs. Deeply sampled blood TCRbeta repertoires from subjects exposed to, actively infected with, or recovered from COVID-19 were included in the dataset. Where HLA class I and class II types were available, the types were taken from metadata supplied by the sample provider, not from assay-based typing.

With respect to this clone: There is no known antigen for this receptor. No base quality information exists; no much larger clone differs at one position.

Overall results and qualifications from the work: The amount of clinical and demographic metadata varied by source and participant and was provided uncurated.

A second Seattle source provided samples from volunteer blood donors who had recovered from COVID-19. Collaborating institutions collected whole blood in K2EDTA tubes following their own protocols. For TCRbeta analysis, collaborator samples were shipped as frozen whole blood, as isolated PBMCs, or as DNA extracted from either sample type. The germline V gene (reference sequence) specifies SGHNT as CDR1 and YYREEE as CDR2. V is clipped by 0 bases and J by 2 bases, and the sequence between their germline boundaries is 14 bases long. There are 16 amino acids in the CDR3, from cysteine to phenylalanine inclusive. Only the CDR3 part of the read is kept: 48 bases, read in frame from the first base. TCRbeta CDR3 regions were amplified from genomic DNA by means of the immunoSEQ Assay, a bias-controlled multiplex PCR. Concerning the study's data processing: The number of nucleated cells in each sample was estimated by amplification of reference gene primers within the assay. Sequence reads were collapsed and filtered to measure the absolute abundance of every unique TCRbeta CDR3 rearrangement. For each sample, productive Simpson clonality was calculated as the square root of Simpson's diversity index across productive rearrangements. TCRdb's version of the immuneACCESS table is confined to in-frame rearrangements and falls short of the full clone set. An unresolved V gene accounts for under half of the shortfall where checked; the remainder is of unknown origin. The D gene and trimming were derived from the DNA, and the V and J assignments and clone size from that table. The sample data list some 290,000 clones, and about 90% of these were observed just once. The leading ten clones occupy over 2% of the sample.

The chain was built from TRBV5-4 and TRBJ1-2, with the D gene call left open. The sequenced sample was peripheral blood. The TCR was taken from a woman aged 45 to 65 who had recovered from COVID-19. Here the CDR3 is given as CASSLESQTGNYGYTF. At the DNA level, the sequence is TGTGCCAGCAGCTTGGAGTCCCAGACGGGGAACTATGGCTACACCTTC. Outside the CDR3, residues come from the reference TRBV5-4 and TRBJ1-2 proteins, so the full variable domain is: ETGVTQSPTHLIKTRGQQVTLRCSSQSGHNTVSWYQQALGQGPQFIFQYYREEENGRGNFPPRFSGLQFPNYSSELNVNALELDDSALYLCASSLESQTGNYGYTFGSGTRLTVV.